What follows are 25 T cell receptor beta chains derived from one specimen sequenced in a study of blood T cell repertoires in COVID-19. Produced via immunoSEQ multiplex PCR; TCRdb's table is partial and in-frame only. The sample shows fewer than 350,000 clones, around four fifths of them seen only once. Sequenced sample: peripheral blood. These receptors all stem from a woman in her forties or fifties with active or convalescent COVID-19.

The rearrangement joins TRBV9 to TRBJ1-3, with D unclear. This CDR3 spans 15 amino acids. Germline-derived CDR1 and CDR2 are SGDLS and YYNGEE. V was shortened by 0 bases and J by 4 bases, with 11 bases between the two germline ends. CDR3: CASSVGLGAGNTIYF. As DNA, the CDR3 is TGTGCCAGCAGCGTAGGGTTGGGAGCAGGAAACACCATATATTTT.

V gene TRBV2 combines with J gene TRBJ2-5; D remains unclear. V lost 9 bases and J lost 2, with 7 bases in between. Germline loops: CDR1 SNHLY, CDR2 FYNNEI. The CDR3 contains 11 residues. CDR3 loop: CASDLQETQYF. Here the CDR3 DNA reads TGTGCCAGTGACTTACAAGAGACCCAGTACTTC.

The CDR3 loop is CASSFDPSRGTDTQYF. As DNA, the CDR3 is TGTGCCAGCAGCTTTGATCCTAGCCGTGGCACAGATACGCAGTATTTT. V usage is TRBV12-1 and J usage is TRBJ2-3; the table calls TRBD2, which could not be checked here. TRBV12-1 is a known pseudogene. CDR3 length equals 16 residues.

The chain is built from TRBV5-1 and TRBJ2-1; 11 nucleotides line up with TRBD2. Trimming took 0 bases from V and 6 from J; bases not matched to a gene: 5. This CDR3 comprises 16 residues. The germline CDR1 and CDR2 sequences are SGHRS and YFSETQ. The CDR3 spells CASSLALAGVRNEQFF. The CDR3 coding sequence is TGCGCCAGCAGCTTGGCACTAGCGGGAGTCCGCAATGAGCAGTTCTTC.

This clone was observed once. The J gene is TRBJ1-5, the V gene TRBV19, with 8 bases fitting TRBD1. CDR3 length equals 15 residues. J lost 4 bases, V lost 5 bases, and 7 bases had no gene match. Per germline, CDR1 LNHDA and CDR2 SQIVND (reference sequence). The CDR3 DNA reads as TGTGCCAGTAGTCCAGGGGGCTCCCCGAATCAGCCCCAGCATTTT. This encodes CASSPGGSPNQPQHF.

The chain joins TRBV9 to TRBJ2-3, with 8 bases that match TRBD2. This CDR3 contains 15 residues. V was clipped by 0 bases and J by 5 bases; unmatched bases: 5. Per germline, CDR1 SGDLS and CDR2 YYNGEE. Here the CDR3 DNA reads TGTGCCAGCAGCGTAGACGGGAGGGCCGGAGATACGCAGTATTTT. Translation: CASSVDGRAGDTQYF.

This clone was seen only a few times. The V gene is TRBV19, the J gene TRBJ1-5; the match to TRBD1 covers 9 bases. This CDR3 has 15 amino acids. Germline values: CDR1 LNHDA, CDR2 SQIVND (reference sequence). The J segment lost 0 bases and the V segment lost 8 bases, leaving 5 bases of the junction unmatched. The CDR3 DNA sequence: TGTGCCAGTTCCGGGACAGGGTTTAGCAATCAGCCCCAGCATTTT. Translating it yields CASSGTGFSNQPQHF.

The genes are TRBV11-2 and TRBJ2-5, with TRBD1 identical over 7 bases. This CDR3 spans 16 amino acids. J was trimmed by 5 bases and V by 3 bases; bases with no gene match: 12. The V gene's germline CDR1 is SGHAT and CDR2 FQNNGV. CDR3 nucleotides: TGTGCCAGCAGCTTGGACAGGCCAGCCAGGGGTGAGACCCAGTACTTC. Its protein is CASSLDRPARGETQYF.

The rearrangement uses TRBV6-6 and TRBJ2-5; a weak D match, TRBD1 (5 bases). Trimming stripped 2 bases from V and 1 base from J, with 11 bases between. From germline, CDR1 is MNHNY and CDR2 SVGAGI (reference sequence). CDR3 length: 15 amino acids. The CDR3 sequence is CASSYRTGSQETQYF. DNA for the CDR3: TGTGCCAGCAGTTACCGAACAGGTTCCCAAGAGACCCAGTACTTC.

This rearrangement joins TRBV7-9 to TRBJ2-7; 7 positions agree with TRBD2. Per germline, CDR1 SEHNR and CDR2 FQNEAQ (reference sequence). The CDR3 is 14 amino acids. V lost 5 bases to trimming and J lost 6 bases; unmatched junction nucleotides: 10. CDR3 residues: CASSPRRETTEQYF. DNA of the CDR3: TGTGCCAGCAGCCCAAGGCGGGAGACGACCGAGCAGTACTTC.

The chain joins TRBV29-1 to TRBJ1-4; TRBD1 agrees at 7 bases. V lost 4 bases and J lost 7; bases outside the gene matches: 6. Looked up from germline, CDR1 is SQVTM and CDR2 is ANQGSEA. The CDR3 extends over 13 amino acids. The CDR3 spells CSVGNRGGEKLFF. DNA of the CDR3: TGCAGCGTTGGAAACAGGGGCGGTGAAAAACTGTTTTTT.

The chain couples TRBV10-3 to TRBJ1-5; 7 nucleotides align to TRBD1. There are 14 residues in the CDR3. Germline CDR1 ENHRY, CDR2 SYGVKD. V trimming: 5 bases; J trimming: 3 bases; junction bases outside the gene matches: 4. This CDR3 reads CAISKGADNQPQHF. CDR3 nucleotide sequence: TGTGCCATCAGTAAGGGGGCTGACAATCAGCCCCAGCATTTT.

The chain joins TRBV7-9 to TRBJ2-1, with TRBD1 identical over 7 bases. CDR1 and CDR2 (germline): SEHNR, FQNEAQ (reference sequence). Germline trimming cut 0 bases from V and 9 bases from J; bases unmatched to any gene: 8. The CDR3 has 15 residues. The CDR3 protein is CASSLANADRAEQFF. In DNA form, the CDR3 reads TGTGCCAGCAGCTTAGCTAACGCTGACAGGGCTGAGCAGTTCTTC.

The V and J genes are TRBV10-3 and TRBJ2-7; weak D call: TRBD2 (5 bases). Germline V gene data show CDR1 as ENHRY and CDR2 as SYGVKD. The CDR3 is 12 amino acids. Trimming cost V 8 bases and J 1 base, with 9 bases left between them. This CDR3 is CAIAGVSYEQYF. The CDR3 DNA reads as TGTGCCATCGCCGGGGTTTCCTACGAGCAGTACTTC.

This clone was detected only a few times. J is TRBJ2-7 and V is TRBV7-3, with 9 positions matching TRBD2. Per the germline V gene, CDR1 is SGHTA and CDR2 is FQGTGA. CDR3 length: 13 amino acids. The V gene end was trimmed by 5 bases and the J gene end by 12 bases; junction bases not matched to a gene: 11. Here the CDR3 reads CASSQGVAGARYF. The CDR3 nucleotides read TGTGCCAGCAGCCAGGGGGTAGCGGGAGCCCGGTACTTC. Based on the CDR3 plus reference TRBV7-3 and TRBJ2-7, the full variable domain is GAGVSQTPSNKVTEKGKYVELRCDPISGHTALYWYRQSLGQGPEFLIYFQGTGAADDSGLPNDRFFAVRPEGSVSTLKIQRTERGDSAVYLCASSQGVAGARYFGPGTRLTVT.

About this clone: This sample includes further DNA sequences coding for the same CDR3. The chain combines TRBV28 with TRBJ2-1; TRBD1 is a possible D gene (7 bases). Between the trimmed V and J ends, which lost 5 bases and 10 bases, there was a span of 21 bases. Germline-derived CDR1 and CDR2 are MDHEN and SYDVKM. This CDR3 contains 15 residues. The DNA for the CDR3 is TGTGCCAGCAGTGTCTCGGGCGGGCCAGGGGGGGAGCAGTTCTTC. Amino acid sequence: CASSVSGGPGGEQFF. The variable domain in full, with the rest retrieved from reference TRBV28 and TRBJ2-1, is DVKVTQSSRYLVKRTGEKVFLECVQDMDHENMFWYRQDPGLGLRLIYFSYDVKMKEKGDIPEGYSVSREKKERFSLILESASTNQTSMYLCASSVSGGPGGEQFFGPGTRLTVL.

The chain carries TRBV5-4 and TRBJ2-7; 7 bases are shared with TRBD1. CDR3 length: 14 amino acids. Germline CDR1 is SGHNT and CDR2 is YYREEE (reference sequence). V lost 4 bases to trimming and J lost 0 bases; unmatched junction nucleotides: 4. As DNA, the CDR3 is TGTGCCAGCAGCCCCGGGACAGACTCCTACGAGCAGTACTTC. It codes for CASSPGTDSYEQYF.

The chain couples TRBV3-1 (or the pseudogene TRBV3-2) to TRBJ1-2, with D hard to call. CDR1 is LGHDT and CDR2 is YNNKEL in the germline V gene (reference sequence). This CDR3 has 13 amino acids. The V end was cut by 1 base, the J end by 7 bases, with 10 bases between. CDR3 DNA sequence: TGTGCCAGCAGCCAAGTGCCGGGATTTGGCTACACCTTC. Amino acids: CASSQVPGFGYTF.

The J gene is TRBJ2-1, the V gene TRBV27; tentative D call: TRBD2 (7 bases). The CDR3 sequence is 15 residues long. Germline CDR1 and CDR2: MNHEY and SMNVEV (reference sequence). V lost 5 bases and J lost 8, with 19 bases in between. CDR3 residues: CASSLLEGGLHEQFF. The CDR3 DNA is TGTGCCAGCAGTCTTTTGGAGGGGGGGTTGCATGAGCAGTTCTTC.

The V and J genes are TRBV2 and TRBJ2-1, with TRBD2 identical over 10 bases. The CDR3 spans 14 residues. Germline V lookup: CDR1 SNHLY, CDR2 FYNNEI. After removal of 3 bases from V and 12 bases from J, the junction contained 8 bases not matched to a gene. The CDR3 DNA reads TGTGCCAGCAGTGATCCTAGCGGGAGAGTTTGGCAGTTCTTC. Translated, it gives CASSDPSGRVWQFF.

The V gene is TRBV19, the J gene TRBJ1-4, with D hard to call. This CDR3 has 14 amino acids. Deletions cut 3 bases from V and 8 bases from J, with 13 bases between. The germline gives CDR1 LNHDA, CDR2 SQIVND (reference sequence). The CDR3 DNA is TGTGCCAGTAGTATGGGAGGAGAAAAGGAAAAACTGTTTTTT. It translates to CASSMGGEKEKLFF.

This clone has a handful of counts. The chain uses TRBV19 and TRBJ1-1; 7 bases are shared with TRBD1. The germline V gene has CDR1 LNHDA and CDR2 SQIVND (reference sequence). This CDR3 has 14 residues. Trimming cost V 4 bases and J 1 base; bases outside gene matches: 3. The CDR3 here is CASSTRTGNTEAFF. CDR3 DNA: TGTGCCAGTAGTACCCGGACAGGGAACACTGAAGCTTTCTTT.

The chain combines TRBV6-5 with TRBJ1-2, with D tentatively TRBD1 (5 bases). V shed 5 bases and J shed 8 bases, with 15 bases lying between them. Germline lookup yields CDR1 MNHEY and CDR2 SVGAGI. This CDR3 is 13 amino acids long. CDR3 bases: TGTGCCAGCAGTACCGAGGGAGGGGTCGGCTACACCTTC. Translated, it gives CASSTEGGVGYTF.

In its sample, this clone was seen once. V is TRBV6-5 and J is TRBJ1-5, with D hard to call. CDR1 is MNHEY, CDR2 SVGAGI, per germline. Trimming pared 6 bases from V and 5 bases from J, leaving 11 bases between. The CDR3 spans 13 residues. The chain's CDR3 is CASRGSLDQPQHF. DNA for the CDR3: TGTGCCAGCAGGGGGAGTTTGGATCAGCCCCAGCATTTT.

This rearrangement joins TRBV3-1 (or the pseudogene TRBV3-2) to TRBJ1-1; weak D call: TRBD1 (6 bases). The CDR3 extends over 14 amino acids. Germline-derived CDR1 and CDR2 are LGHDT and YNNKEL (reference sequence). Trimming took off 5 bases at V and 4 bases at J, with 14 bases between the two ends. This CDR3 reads CASSEDSPSTEAFF. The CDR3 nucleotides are TGTGCCAGCAGCGAGGACAGCCCGAGCACTGAAGCTTTCTTT.